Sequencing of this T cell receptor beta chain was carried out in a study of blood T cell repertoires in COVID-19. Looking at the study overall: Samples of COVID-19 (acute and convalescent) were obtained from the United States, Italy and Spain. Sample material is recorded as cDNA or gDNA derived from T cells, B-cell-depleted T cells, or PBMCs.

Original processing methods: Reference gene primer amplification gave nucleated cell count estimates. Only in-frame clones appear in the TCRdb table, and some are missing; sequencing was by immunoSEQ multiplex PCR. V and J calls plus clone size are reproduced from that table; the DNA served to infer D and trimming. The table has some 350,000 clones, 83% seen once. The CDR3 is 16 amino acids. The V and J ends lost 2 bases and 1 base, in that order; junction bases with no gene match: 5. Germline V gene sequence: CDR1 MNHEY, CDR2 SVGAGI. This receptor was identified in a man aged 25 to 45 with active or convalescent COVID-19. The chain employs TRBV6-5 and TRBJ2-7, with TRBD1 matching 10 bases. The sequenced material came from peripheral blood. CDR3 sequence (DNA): TGTGCCAGCAGTTACCCGGGACAGGGGCCGTCCTACGAGCAGTACTTC. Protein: CASSYPGQGPSYEQYF.